Below, 26 T cell receptor beta chains from the same sample are listed, as sequenced in a study of blood T cell repertoires in COVID-19. Some clones are missing from TCRdb's copy, which holds only in-frame ones; the method was immunoSEQ multiplex PCR. This sample yields some 170,000 clones, of which about three quarters are seen a single time; roughly 8.7% belongs to the top ten. The sequenced sample consisted of peripheral blood. Source of these receptors: a woman aged 45-65 years with active or convalescent COVID-19.

This clone has just one count. The CDR3, as DNA: TGTGCCAGCAGCTACCGGGATGAGCAGTTCTTC. Its protein is CASSYRDEQFF. The chain is built from TRBV5-6 and TRBJ2-1; D unresolved. The CDR3 covers 11 residues. Germline V gene lookup returns CDR1 SGHDT and CDR2 YYEEEE. V was cut by 3 bases and J by 8 bases, with 6 bases left in between.

The chain carries TRBV9 and TRBJ2-1; 13 bases map to TRBD2. The CDR3 sequence is 15 residues long. The V gene's germline CDR1 is SGDLS and CDR2 YYNGEE. The V gene end was trimmed by 4 bases and the J gene end by 6 bases; junction bases not matched to a gene: 4. The CDR3 protein is CASSPRTSGSNEQFF. The CDR3 nucleotides read TGTGCCAGCAGCCCGCGGACTAGCGGGAGCAATGAGCAGTTCTTC.

V and J are TRBV9 and TRBJ2-7; TRBD2 matches at 13 bases. Per germline, CDR1 SGDLS and CDR2 YYNGEE. The CDR3 has 15 residues. V lost 6 bases, J lost 3 bases, and 6 bases stayed unmatched. As DNA, the CDR3 is TGTGCCAGCACCCAAGGACTAGCGGGAGACTACGAGCAGTACTTC. This translates into CASTQGLAGDYEQYF.

The V call is TRBV2, the J call TRBJ2-5; 8 bases line up with TRBD2. The CDR3 is made up of 14 amino acids. Trimming cost V 6 bases and J 1 base; bases outside gene matches: 4. The V gene's germline CDR1 is SNHLY and CDR2 FYNNEI. The CDR3: CASSQAGVQETQYF. The CDR3 nucleotides are TGTGCCAGCAGCCAAGCGGGGGTCCAAGAGACCCAGTACTTC.

This rearrangement joins TRBV6-2 or TRBV6-3 to TRBJ2-7; D perhaps matches TRBD2 (6 bases). V dropped 4 bases and J dropped 4 bases, with 11 bases sitting between them. This CDR3 contains 13 residues. The germline V gene has CDR1 MNHEY and CDR2 SVGEGT. The CDR3 protein is CASSSGTSYEQYF. CDR3 nucleotides: TGTGCCAGCAGTTCCGGGACTTCTTACGAGCAGTACTTC.

The chain employs TRBV5-8 and TRBJ2-3; D may be TRBD2 (6 bases). Trimming shortened V by 0 bases and J by 3 bases, and 14 bases separated the two germline ends. CDR3 size: 16 residues. CDR1 SGHTS and CDR2 YDEGEE come from the germline V gene. CDR3 bases: TGTGCCAGCAGCTTGGATAGCGGATCAACGACAGATACGCAGTATTTT. Protein sequence: CASSLDSGSTTDTQYF.

The chain employs TRBV28 and TRBJ1-5; D uncertain. The CDR3 spans 13 residues. The V and J ends lost 3 bases and 4 bases respectively, with 7 bases between them. The V gene's germline CDR1 is MDHEN and CDR2 SYDVKM. The CDR3 reads CASSFEENQPQHF. The CDR3, as DNA: TGTGCCAGCAGTTTTGAGGAAAATCAGCCCCAGCATTTT.

The chain couples TRBV7-2 to TRBJ1-3, with a possible D match to TRBD1 (5 bases). This CDR3 has 14 amino acids. Trimming left V 5 bases short and J 4 bases short, with 12 bases between. The germline CDR1 and CDR2 sequences are SGHTA and FQGNSA. The CDR3: CASSPPGLGNTIYF. In nucleotides, the CDR3 is TGTGCCAGCAGCCCACCGGGACTCGGAAACACCATATATTTT.

This clone came up a few times. The chain has TRBV11-1 and TRBJ2-7; perhaps TRBD2 as D (5 bases). The CDR3 totals 11 residues. The germline CDR1 and CDR2 sequences are SGHAT and FQDESV (reference sequence). Between the trimmed V and J ends, which lost 7 bases and 5 bases, there was a span of 9 bases. In DNA, the CDR3 is TGTGCCAGCACCCGGGGTGACGAGCAGTACTTC. Its translation is CASTRGDEQYF. Full variable domain (outside the CDR3, taken from reference TRBV11-1 and TRBJ2-7): EAEVAQSPRYKITEKSQAVAFWCDPISGHATLYWYRQILGQGPELLVQFQDESVVDDSQLPKDRFSAERLKGVDSTLKIQPAELGDSAMYLCASTRGDEQYFGPGTRLTVT.

The J gene is TRBJ2-1, the V gene TRBV7-2; D possibly corresponds to TRBD2 (6 bases). CDR1 is SGHTA, CDR2 FQGNSA, per germline. The V gene lost 3 bases and the J gene lost 4 bases, with 10 bases spanning the gap. CDR3 length equals 14 residues. The CDR3 loop is CASSFSREYNEQFF. The CDR3, as DNA: TGTGCCAGCAGCTTCTCTCGGGAGTACAATGAGCAGTTCTTC.

This clone was seen only once. The chain joins TRBV24-1 to TRBJ2-1; TRBD2 is a possible D gene (7 bases). This CDR3 spans 13 amino acids. Germline-derived CDR1 and CDR2 are KGHDR and SFDVKD. V was cut by 6 bases and J by 7 bases, with 12 bases left in between. The CDR3 region has the DNA TGTGCCACCAGTAGGGGGGGTGGGAATGAGCAGTTCTTC. Translated: CATSRGGGNEQFF.

CDR3 coding DNA: TGTGCCAGCAGCAGGGGACAGGTTTTGGGCTACACCTTC. This gives the protein CASSRGQVLGYTF. This chain joins TRBV28 and TRBJ1-2, with 8 bases identical to TRBD1. This CDR3 spans 13 amino acids. Looked up from germline, CDR1 is MDHEN and CDR2 is SYDVKM. After removal of 6 bases from V and 8 bases from J, the junction contained 8 bases not matched to a gene.

This clone was seen a handful of times. The chain is built from TRBV2 and TRBJ1-1; 11 nucleotides line up with TRBD1. This CDR3 contains 17 residues. CDR1 is SNHLY, CDR2 FYNNEI, per germline. J lost 4 bases, V lost 6 bases, and 13 bases had no gene match. Here the CDR3 DNA reads TGTGCCAGCAGGGGGCATGGACAGGGGGCGCAGGCCACTGAAGCTTTCTTT. Translation gives CASRGHGQGAQATEAFF.

This clone was detected a few times. The chain employs TRBV12-5 and TRBJ2-7; 12 bases align to TRBD1. V shed 4 bases, J shed 7 bases, and the junction held 5 bases outside the gene matches. The CDR3 is 14 amino acids. Germline V gene lookup returns CDR1 LGHNT and CDR2 FRNRAP. The CDR3: CASGSGQGAREQYF. CDR3 nucleotides: TGTGCTAGTGGTTCGGGACAGGGGGCACGAGAGCAGTACTTC.

The chain uses TRBV27 and TRBJ1-4; the D gene is possibly TRBD1 (6 bases). The CDR3 loop spans 16 amino acids. Deletions cut 5 bases from V and 2 bases from J, with 15 bases between. Germline values: CDR1 MNHEY, CDR2 SMNVEV (reference sequence). The CDR3 is CASSLDRGATNEKLFF. The CDR3 DNA sequence: TGTGCCAGCAGTCTAGATCGGGGGGCGACTAATGAAAAACTGTTTTTT.

This chain's CDR3 is CASSPSDGGGTEAFF. The CDR3 bases are TGTGCCAGCAGCCCTTCGGACGGGGGAGGCACTGAAGCTTTCTTT. The chain employs TRBV3-1 (or the pseudogene TRBV3-2) and TRBJ1-1; possibly TRBD1 for D (5 bases). Trimming cost V 4 bases and J 4 bases, with 16 bases left between them. CDR1 and CDR2 (germline): LGHDT, YNNKEL (reference sequence). CDR3 length equals 15 residues.

The chain combines TRBV19 with TRBJ1-4, with D hard to call. This CDR3 has 17 residues. Per the germline V gene, CDR1 is LNHDA and CDR2 is SQIVND (reference sequence). Trimming removed 3 bases at V and 8 bases at J, with 22 bases between. The CDR3 reads CASSMTATTRRPEKLFF. The CDR3 DNA reads TGTGCCAGTAGTATGACCGCGACGACCCGGAGGCCCGAAAAACTGTTTTTT.

Comments on this clone: Compared with germline, one end of the junction differs, possibly owing to a read error. V gene TRBV19 combines with J gene TRBJ1-4; D is ambiguous. The germline CDR1 and CDR2 sequences are LNHDA and SQIVND (reference sequence). The CDR3 consists of 17 residues. CDR3 DNA sequence: TGTGCCAGTAGTATAGCTGGGTCGGGAAGAACTATTGAAAAACTGTTTTTT. Residues: CASSIAGSGRTIEKLFF.

This clone was observed a few times. The genes are TRBV30 and TRBJ1-1; D not certain. This CDR3 has 15 amino acids. The V and J ends lost 3 bases and 0 bases respectively, with 14 bases between them. Germline V gene lookup returns CDR1 GTSNPN and CDR2 SVGIG (reference sequence). The CDR3 spells CAWRATEQLNTEAFF. The CDR3 DNA sequence: TGTGCCTGGAGGGCCACTGAACAGTTGAACACTGAAGCTTTCTTT.

V usage is TRBV9 and J usage is TRBJ1-1; D perhaps matches TRBD1 (6 bases). This CDR3 has 15 residues. Germline V lookup: CDR1 SGDLS, CDR2 YYNGEE. The V gene lost 0 bases and the J gene lost 5 bases, with 14 bases spanning the gap. This CDR3 reads CASSVDGQSVTEAFF. The DNA for the CDR3 is TGTGCCAGCAGCGTAGACGGACAGTCAGTGACTGAAGCTTTCTTT.

J is TRBJ1-2 and V is TRBV5-3; 9 bases are a match to TRBD1. TRBV5-3 is an ORF, with its function uncertain. Trimming took 4 bases from V and 4 from J; bases not matched to a gene: 11. This CDR3 is built from 16 residues. CDR3 coding DNA: TGTGCCAGAAGCGTAGACAGGGGGTGGTGGTCCTATGGCTACACCTTC. It is translated as CARSVDRGWWSYGYTF.

The rearrangement links TRBV7-3 to TRBJ2-3; TRBD2 matches 11 bases. The germline CDR1 and CDR2 sequences are SGHTA and FQGTGA. V shed 1 base and J 6 bases; nucleotides not matched to a gene: 9. The CDR3 extends over 17 amino acids. CDR3 sequence reads: CASSLRLAGTLGDTQYF. CDR3 in DNA: TGTGCCAGCAGCTTAAGACTAGCGGGGACCCTGGGGGATACGCAGTATTTT.

This chain uses TRBV6-5 with TRBJ1-5; unclear D gene. CDR1 is MNHEY and CDR2 is SVGAGI in the germline V gene. V shed 6 bases and J shed 0 bases, with 6 bases lying between them. This CDR3 region has 13 residues. Written as DNA, the CDR3 is TGTGCCAGCAGCGGAGATAGCAATCAGCCCCAGCATTTT. Amino acid sequence: CASSGDSNQPQHF.

The V and J genes are TRBV2 and TRBJ2-7; 8 bases line up with TRBD1. The CDR3 sequence is 14 residues long. Germline V gives CDR1 SNHLY, CDR2 FYNNEI. The V and J ends lost 6 bases and 2 bases, in that order; junction bases with no gene match: 6. The CDR3 reads CASRSGTGPYEQYF. DNA of the CDR3: TGTGCCAGCAGGTCCGGGACAGGACCCTACGAGCAGTACTTC.

Only a few counts were recorded for this clone. The rearrangement links TRBV7-8 to TRBJ1-2, with a possible D match to TRBD1 (5 bases). Trimming pared 5 bases from V and 5 bases from J, leaving 15 bases between. From germline, CDR1 is SGHVS and CDR2 FQNEAQ. The CDR3 consists of 14 residues. CDR3 nucleotides: TGTGCCAGCAGCCCAGGGAACACACGGTATGGCTACACCTTC. Its protein is CASSPGNTRYGYTF.

This clone was detected once. This chain connects TRBV7-2 to TRBJ2-1; D is perhaps TRBD2 (6 bases). The CDR3 loop spans 15 amino acids. Germline V lookup: CDR1 SGHTA, CDR2 FQGNSA. Trimming took 4 bases from V and 6 from J, leaving 16 bases between them. As DNA, the CDR3 is TGTGCCAGCAGCTCGTGGGGGGAGAGCCCCAATGAGCAGTTCTTC. This codes for CASSSWGESPNEQFF.